This TCR beta chain was found in a study of T-cell memory formation after mild COVID-19. Study summary: TCR clusters were mostly donor specific. Points from the study as a whole: Clones which contracted sat mainly in CM and EM if CD4+, and in EMRA if CD8+. Clones contracting day 15 to 85 were balanced CD4/CD8; later expanders leaned CD4+.

There are a few counts of this clonotype. Its antigen is not known. Constant-segment primers served in 5'RACE that generated TCR alpha and TCR beta cDNA libraries bearing sample barcodes and UMIs. TCRdb recomputed calls from the 5' RACE reads with MiXCR, one row per CDR3 protein. The sample includes around 200,000 distinct CDR3 sequences, roughly 10% of them seen just once. The specimen was PBMCs or a T cell subset sorted from them (not recorded which). This TCR was recovered from a man between 18 and 29 years old who had mild COVID-19 (a few samples of this study predate the infection). Cell type and time point are not known.

The CDR3 region is CASRSTSPLNIQYF. For the CDR3, the DNA is TGTGCCAGCAGATCGACTAGCCCCTTGAACATTCAGTACTTC. This rearrangement joins TRBV3-1 to TRBJ2-4; 7 bases are shared with TRBD2. After removal of 6 bases from V and 7 bases from J, the junction contained 9 bases not matched to a gene. From germline, CDR1 is LGHDT and CDR2 YNNKEL (reference sequence). The length of the CDR3 is 14 residues.